The TCR beta chain described here comes from a study of CDR3 diversity in severe acne (dated by TCRdb to the late 2010s). Including cysteine and phenylalanine, the CDR3 has 11 amino acids. Only CDR3 DNA is held: 33 bases, read in frame from base 1. CDR1 and CDR2 (KGHDR, SFDVKD) derive from the germline V gene. Only a few counts were recorded for this clonotype. Its antigen remains undetermined. At one end, the junction sequence differs from germline, possibly due to a read error. Library preparation was by PCR. These reads were obtained on an Illumina HiSeq 2000. The raw public data were reprocessed by TCRdb itself: fastp quality trimming at Q25, MiXCR clonotype calling, in-frame beta chains only. Each CDR3 protein gets just one entry, which takes the most common genes and DNA from the rows behind it. Recorded for this sample are tens of thousands of distinct CDR3 sequences; 45% to 65% of them occurred a single time. The leading ten clones occupy around an eighth of the sample.

The TCR was taken from a male donor in good health, without acne. The rearranged segments are TRBV24-1 and TRBJ2-2; no D gene call is confident. Sequenced material: blood. The nucleotide sequence is TGTGCCACCAGTGACACAGGGGAGCTGTTTTTT. Translated, this is CATSDTGELFF.